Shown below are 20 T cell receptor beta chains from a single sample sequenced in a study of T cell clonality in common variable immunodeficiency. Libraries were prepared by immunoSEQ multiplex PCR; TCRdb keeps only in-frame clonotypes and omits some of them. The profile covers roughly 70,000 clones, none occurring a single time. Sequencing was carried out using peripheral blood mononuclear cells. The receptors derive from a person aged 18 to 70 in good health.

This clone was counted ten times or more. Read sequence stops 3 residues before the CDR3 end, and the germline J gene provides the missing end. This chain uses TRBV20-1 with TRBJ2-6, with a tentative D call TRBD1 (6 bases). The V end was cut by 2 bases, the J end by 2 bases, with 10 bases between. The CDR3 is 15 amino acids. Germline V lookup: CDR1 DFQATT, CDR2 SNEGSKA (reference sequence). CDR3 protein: CSARKQGAGANVLTF. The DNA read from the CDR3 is TGCAGTGCTAGAAAACAGGGAGCTGGGGCCAACGTC.

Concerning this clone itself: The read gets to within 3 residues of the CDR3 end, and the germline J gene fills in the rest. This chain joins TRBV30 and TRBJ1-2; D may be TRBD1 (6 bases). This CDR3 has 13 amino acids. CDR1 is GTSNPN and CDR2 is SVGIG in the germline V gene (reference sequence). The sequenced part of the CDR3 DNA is TGTGCCTGGAGTCCTAGCGGGGGGGCCGAC. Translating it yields CAWSPSGGAD. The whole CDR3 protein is CAWSPSGGADYTF.

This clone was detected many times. CDR3 residues: CSARRGSDNTEAFF. Partial CDR3 DNA: TGCAGTGCTAGGCGAGGGTCTGACAACACTGAA. The rearrangement links TRBV20-1 to TRBJ1-1; no definite D call. The sequence runs out 3 residues before the end of the CDR3; the remainder is reconstructed from the germline J gene. Germline CDR1 and CDR2: DFQATT and SNEGSKA (reference sequence). This CDR3 has 14 residues. Trimming stripped 3 bases from V and 2 bases from J, with 13 bases between.

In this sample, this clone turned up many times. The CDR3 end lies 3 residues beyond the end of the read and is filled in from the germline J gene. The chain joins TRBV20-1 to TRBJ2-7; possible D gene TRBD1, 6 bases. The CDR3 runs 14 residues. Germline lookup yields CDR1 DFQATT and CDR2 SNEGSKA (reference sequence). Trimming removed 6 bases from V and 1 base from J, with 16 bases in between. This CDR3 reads CSAKEGGNSYEQYF. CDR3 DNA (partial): TGCAGTGCGAAAGAAGGGGGTAATTCCTACGAG.

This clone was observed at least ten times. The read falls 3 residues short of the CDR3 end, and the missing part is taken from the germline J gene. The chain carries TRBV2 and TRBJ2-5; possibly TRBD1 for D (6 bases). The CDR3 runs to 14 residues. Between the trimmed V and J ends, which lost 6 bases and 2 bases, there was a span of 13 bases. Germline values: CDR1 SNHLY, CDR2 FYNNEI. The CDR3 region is CASRSGQLQETQYF. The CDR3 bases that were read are TGTGCCAGCAGATCCGGACAGTTGCAAGAGACC.

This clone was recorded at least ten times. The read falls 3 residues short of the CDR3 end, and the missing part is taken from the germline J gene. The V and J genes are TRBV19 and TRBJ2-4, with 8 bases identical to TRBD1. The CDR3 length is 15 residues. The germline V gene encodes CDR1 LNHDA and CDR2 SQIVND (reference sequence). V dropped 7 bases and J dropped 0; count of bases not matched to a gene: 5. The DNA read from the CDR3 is TGTGCCAGTACCCTCAGGGGGCTAGCCAAAAACATT. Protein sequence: CASTLRGLAKNI. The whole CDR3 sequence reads CASTLRGLAKNIQYF.

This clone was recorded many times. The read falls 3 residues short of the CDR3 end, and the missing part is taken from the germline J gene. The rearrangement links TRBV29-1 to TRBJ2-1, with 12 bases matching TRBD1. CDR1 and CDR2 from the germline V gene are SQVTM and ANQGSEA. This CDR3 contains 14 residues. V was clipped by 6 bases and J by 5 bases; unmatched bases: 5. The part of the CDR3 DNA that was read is TGCAGCGTGTCGGGACAGGGGGCGAACAATGAG. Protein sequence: CSVSGQGANNE. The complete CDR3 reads CSVSGQGANNEQFF.

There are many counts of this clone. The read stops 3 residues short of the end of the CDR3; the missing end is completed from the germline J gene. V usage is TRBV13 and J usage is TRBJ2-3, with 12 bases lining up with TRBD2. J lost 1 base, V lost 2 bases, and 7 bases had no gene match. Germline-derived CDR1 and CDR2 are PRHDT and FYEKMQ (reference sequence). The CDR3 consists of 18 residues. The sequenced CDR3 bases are TGTGCCAGCAGCTTAAGGGAACGACTAGCGGGAGGCACAGATACG. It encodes CASSLRERLAGGTDT. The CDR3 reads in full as CASSLRERLAGGTDTQYF.

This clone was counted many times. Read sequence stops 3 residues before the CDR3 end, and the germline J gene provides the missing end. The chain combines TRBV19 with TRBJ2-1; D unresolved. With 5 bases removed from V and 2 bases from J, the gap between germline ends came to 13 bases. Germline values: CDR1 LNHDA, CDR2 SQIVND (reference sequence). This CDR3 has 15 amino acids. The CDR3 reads CASSLERAPYNEQFF. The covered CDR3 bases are TGTGCCAGTAGTTTGGAGCGAGCCCCCTACAATGAG. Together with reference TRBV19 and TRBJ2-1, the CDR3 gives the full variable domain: DGGITQSPKYLFRKEGQNVTLSCEQNLNHDAMYWYRQDPGQGLRLIYYSQIVNDFQKGDIAEGYSVSREKKESFPLTVTSAQKNPTAFYLCASSLERAPYNEQFFGPGTRLTVL.

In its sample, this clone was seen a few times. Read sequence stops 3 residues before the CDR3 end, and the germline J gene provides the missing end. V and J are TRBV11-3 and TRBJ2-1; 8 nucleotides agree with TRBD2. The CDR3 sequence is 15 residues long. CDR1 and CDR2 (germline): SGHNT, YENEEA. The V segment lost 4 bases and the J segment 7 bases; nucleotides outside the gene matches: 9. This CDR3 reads CASSSGTREWNEQFF. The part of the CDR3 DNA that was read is TGTGCCAGCAGCTCCGGGACTAGGGAGTGGAATGAG.

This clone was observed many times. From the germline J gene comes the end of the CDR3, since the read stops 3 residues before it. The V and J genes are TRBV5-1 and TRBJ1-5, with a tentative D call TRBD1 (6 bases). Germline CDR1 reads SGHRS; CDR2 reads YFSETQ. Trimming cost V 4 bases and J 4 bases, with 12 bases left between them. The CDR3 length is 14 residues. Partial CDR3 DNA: TGCGCCAGCAGCCTACAGGGTGGTAATCAGCCC. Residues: CASSLQGGNQP. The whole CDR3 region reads CASSLQGGNQPQHF. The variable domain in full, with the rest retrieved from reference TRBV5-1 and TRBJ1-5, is KAGVTQTPRYLIKTRGQQVTLSCSPISGHRSVSWYQQTPGQGLQFLFEYFSETQRNKGNFPGRFSGRQFSNSRSEMNVSTLELGDSALYLCASSLQGGNQPQHFGDGTRLSIL.

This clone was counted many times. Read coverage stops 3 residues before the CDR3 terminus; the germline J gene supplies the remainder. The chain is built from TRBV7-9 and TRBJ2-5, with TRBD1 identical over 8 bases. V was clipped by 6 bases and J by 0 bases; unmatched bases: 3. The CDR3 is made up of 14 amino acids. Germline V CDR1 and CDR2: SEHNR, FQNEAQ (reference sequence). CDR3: CASRDREYQETQYF. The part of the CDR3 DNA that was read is TGTGCCAGCAGGGACAGGGAGTACCAAGAGACC.

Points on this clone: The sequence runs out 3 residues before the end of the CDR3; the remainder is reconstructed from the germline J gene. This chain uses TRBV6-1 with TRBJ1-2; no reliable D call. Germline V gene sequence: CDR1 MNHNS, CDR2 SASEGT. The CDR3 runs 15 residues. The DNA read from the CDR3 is TGTGCCAGCAGTGAAAGTAGCGGTAGCTCCTACGAC. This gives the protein CASSESSGSSYD. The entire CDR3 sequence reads CASSESSGSSYDYTF.

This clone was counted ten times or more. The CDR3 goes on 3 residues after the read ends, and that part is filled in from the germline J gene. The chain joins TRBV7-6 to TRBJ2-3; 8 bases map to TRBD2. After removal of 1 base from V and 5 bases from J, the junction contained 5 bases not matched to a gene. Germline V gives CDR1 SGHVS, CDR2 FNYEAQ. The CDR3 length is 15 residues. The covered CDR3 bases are TGTGCCAGCAGCTTAGAAGTCCTAGCGGGAGATACG. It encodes CASSLEVLAGDT. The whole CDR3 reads CASSLEVLAGDTQYF.

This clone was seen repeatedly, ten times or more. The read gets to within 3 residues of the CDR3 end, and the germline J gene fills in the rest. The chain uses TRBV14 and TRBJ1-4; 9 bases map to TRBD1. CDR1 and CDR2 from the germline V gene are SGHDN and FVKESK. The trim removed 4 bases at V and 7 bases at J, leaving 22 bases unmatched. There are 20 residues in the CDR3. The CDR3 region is CASSPTSFIGTGTSGEKLFF. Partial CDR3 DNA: TGTGCCAGCAGCCCAACTTCCTTTATCGGGACAGGGACCTCAGGTGAAAAA.

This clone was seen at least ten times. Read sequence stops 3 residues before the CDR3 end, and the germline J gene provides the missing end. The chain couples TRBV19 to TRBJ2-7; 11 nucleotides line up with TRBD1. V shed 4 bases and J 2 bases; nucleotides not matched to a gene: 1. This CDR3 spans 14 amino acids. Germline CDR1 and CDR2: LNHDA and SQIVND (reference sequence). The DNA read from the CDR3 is TGTGCCAGTAGTAAGGACAGGGGGCCCTACGAG. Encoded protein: CASSKDRGPYE. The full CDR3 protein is CASSKDRGPYEQYF.

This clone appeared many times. CDR3 protein: CASSLKGFADTQYF. The sequenced part of the CDR3 DNA is TGTGCCAGCAGCTTGAAAGGGTTCGCAGATACG. V usage is TRBV13 and J usage is TRBJ2-3; D call uncertain. The read finishes 3 residues shy of the CDR3 end, and the germline J gene is used to complete it. The V end was cut by 3 bases, the J end by 4 bases, with 11 bases between. The CDR3 runs to 14 residues. CDR1 and CDR2 (germline): PRHDT, FYEKMQ (reference sequence).

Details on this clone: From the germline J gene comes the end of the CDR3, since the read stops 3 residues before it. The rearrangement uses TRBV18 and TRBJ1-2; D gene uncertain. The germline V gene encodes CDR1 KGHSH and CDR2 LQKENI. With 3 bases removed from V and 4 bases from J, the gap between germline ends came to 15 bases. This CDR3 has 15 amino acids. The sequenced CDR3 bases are TGTGCCAGCTCACCCTCCACGGGTCTTACCTATGGC. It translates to CASSPSTGLTYG. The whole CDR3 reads CASSPSTGLTYGYTF.

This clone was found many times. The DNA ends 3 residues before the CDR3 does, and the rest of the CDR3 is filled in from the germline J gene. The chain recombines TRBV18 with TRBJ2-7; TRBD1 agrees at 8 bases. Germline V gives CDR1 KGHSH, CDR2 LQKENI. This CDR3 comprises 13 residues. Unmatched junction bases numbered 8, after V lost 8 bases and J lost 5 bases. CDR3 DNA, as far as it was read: TGTGCCAGCCATAGGGACAGGTCGGACGAG. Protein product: CASHRDRSDE. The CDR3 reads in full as CASHRDRSDEQYF.

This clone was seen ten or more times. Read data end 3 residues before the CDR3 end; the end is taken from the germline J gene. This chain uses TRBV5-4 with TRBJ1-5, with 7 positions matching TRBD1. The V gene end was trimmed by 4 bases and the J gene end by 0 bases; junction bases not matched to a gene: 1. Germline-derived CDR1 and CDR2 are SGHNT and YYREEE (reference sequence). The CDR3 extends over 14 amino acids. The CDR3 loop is CASSRQGSNQPQHF. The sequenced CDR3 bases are TGTGCCAGCAGCCGACAGGGTAGCAATCAGCCC.